The clone carrying this TCR beta chain was observed once. The antigen is undetermined. This record comes from a study of vaccination and CD4 T cells after COVID-19. V lost 4 bases and J lost 1, with 17 bases in between. Germline values: CDR1 SGHTA, CDR2 FQGNSA. This CDR3 spans 16 amino acids. With the Oncomine TCR Beta short-read assay, DNA from cultured CD4+ T cells was sequenced. From CD4+ T cells that had been cultured, genomic DNA was extracted. TCRdb re-called the PCR reads with MiXCR, one entry per CDR3 protein. The table has 20,000 or so distinct CDR3 sequences, about half seen once. Stated treatment: approximately nine-day PBMC culture with coronavirus spike peptide pools or control peptides (ViraFEST assay).

This chain uses TRBV7-2 with TRBJ2-7; possibly TRBD1 or TRBD2 for D (5 bases each). The TCR originated in a human donor with COVID-19. The sample comprised cultured CD4+ T cells from blood. The CDR3 sequence is CASSYSAGTGSYEQYF. The DNA of the CDR3 is TGTGCCAGCAGCTATTCCGCTGGGACCGGGTCCTACGAGCAGTACTTC. The full variable domain, in which reference TRBV7-2 and TRBJ2-7 provide the parts outside the CDR3, is GAGVSQSPSNKVTEKGKDVELRCDPISGHTALYWYRQSLGQGLEFLIYFQGNSAPDKSGLPSDRFSAERTGGSVSTLTIQRTQQEDSAVYLCASSYSAGTGSYEQYFGPGTRLTVT.